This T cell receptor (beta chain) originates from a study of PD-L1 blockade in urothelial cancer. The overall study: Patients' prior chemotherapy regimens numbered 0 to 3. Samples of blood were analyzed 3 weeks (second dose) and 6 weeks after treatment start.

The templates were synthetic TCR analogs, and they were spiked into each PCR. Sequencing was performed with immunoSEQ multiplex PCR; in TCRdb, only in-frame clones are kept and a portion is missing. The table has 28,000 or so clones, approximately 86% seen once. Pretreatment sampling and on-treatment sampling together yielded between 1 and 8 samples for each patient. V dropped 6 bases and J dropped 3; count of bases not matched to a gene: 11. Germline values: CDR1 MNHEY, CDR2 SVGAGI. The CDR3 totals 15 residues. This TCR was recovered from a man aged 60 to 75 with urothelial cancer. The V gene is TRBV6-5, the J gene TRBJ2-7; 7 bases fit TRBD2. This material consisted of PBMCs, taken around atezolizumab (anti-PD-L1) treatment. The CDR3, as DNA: TGTGCCAGCAGCATTGTGGGCGGGAGAGGCTACGAGCAGTACTTC. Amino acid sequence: CASSIVGGRGYEQYF.